This TCR beta chain was documented in a study of blood T cell repertoires in COVID-19. Cohort placement rested on clinical history that participants reported themselves. Clones were sequenced by immunoSEQ multiplex PCR, and TCRdb holds only the in-frame ones, with some missing. The table shows 210,000 or so clones, with about 76% occurring only once. V shed 1 base, J shed 7 bases, and the junction held 4 bases outside the gene matches. From germline, CDR1 is SNHLY and CDR2 FYNNEI. This CDR3 has 14 amino acids. The sequenced sample consisted of PBMCs or T cells enriched from blood (not recorded which). The chain uses TRBV2 and TRBJ1-5, with 7 bases fitting TRBD1. This receptor was identified in a woman in her forties or fifties with acute COVID-19. CDR3 residues: CASSEVQGRQPQHF. CDR3 in DNA: TGTGCCAGCAGTGAAGTACAGGGGAGACAGCCCCAGCATTTT.